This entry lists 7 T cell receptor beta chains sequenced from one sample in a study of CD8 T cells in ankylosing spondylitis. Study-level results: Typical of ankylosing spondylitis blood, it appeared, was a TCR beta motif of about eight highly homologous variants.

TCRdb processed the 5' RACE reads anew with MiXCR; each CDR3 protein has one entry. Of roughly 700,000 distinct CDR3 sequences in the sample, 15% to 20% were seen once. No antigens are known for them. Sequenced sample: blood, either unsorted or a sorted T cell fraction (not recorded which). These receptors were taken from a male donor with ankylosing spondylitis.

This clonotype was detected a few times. CDR3 sequence reads: CATSSRMGAQETQYF. In DNA, the CDR3 is TGTGCCACCAGCAGTCGGATGGGGGCACAAGAGACCCAGTACTTC. The chain links TRBV15 to TRBJ2-5; a weak D match, TRBD1 (6 bases). This CDR3 has 15 residues. The V end was cut by 3 bases, the J end by 2 bases, with 13 bases between. The germline V gene encodes CDR1 LNHNV and CDR2 YYDKDF (reference sequence).

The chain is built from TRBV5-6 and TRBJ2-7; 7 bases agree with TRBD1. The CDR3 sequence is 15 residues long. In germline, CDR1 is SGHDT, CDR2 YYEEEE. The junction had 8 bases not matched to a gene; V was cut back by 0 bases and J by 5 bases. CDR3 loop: CASSLGYRGGDEQYF. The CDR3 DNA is TGTGCCAGCAGCTTGGGGTACAGGGGTGGCGACGAGCAGTACTTC.

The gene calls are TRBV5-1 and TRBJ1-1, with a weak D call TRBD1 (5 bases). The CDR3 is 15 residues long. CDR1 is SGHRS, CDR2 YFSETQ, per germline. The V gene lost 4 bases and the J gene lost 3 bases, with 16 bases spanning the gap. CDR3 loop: CASSRVGGTDTEAFF. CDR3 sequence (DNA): TGCGCCAGCAGCCGGGTGGGGGGGACGGACACTGAAGCTTTCTTT.

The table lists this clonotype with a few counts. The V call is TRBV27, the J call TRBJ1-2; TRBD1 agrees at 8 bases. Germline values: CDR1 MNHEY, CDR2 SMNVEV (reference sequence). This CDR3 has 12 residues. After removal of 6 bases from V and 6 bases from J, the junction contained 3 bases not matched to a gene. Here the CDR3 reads CASSTGGHGYTF. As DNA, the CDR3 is TGTGCCAGCAGCACAGGGGGACATGGCTACACCTTC.

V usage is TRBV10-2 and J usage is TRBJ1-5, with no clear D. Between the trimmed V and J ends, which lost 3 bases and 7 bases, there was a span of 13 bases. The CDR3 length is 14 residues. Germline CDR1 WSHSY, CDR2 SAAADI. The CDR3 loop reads CASSDLTLPQPQHF. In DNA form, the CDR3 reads TGCGCCAGCAGTGACCTGACATTACCACAGCCCCAGCATTTT.

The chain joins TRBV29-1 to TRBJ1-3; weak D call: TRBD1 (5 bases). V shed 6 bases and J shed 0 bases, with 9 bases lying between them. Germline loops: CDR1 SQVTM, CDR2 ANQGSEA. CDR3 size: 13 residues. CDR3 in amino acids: CSVLTDSGNTIYF. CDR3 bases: TGCAGCGTCCTGACAGACTCTGGAAACACCATATATTTT.

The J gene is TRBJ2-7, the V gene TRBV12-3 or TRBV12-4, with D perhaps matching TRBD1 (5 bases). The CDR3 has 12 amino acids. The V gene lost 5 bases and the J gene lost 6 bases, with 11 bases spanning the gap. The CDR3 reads CASSPVRVEQYF. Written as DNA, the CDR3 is TGTGCCAGCAGTCCGGTCAGGGTCGAGCAGTACTTC.